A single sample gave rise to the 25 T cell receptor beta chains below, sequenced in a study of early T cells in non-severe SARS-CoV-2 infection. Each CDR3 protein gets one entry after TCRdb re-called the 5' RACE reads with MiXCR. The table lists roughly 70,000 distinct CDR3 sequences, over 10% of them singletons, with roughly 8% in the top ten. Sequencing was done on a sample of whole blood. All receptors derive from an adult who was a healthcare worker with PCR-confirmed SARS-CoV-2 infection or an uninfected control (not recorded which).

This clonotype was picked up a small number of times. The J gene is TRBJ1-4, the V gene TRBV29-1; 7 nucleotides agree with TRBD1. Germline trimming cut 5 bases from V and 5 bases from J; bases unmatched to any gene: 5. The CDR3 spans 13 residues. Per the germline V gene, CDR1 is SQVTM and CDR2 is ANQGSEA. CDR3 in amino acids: CSVRDSRNEKLFF. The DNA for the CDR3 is TGCAGCGTTCGGGACAGTAGAAATGAAAAACTGTTTTTT.

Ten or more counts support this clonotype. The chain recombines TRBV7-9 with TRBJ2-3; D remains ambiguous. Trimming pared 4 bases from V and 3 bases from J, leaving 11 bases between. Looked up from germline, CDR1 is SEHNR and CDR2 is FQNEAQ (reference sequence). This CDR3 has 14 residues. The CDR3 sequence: CASSSLRLTDTQYF. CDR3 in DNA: TGTGCCAGCAGCTCTCTGAGGTTAACAGATACGCAGTATTTT.

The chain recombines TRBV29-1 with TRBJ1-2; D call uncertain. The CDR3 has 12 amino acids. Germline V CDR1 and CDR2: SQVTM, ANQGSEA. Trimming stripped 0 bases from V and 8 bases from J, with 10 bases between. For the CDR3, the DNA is TGCAGCGTTGAAGATCGCCGTAAGGGCTACACCTTC. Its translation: CSVEDRRKGYTF. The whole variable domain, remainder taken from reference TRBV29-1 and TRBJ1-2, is SAVISQKPSRDICQRGTSLTIQCQVDSQVTMMFWYRQQPGQSLTLIATANQGSEATYESGFVIDKFPISRPNLTFSTLTVSNMSPEDSSIYLCSVEDRRKGYTFGSGTRLTVV.

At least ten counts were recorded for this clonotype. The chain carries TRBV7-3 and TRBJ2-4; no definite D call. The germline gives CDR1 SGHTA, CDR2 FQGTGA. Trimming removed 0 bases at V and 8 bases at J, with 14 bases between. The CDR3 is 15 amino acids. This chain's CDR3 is CASSLTSEGWDIQYF. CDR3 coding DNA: TGTGCCAGCAGCTTAACATCGGAAGGGTGGGACATTCAGTACTTC.

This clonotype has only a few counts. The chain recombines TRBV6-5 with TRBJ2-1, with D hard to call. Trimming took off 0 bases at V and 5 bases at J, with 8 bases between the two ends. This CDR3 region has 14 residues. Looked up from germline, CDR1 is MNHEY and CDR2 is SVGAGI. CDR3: CASSYSFGNNEQFF. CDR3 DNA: TGTGCCAGCAGTTACTCATTTGGCAACAATGAGCAGTTCTTC.

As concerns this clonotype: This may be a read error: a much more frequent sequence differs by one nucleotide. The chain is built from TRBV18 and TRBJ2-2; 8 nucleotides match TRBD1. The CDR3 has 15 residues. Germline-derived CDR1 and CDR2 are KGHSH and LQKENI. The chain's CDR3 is CASSRDRTNTGELYF. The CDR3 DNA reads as TGTGCCAGCTCACGGGACAGGACGAACACCGGGGAGCTGTATTTT.

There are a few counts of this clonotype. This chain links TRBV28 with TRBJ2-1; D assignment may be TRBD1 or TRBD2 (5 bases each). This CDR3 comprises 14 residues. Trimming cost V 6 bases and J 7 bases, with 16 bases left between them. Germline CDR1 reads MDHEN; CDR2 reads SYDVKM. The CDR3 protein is CASRHAGTLNEQFF. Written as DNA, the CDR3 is TGTGCCAGCAGACACGCCGGGACGCTTAATGAGCAGTTCTTC.

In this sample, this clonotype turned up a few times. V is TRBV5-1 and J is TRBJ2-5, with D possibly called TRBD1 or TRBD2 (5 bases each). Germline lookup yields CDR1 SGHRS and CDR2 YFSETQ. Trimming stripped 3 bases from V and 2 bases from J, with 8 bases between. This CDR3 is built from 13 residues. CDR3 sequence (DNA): TGCGCCAGCAGCTCGGGACGTCAAGAGACCCAGTACTTC. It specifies CASSSGRQETQYF.

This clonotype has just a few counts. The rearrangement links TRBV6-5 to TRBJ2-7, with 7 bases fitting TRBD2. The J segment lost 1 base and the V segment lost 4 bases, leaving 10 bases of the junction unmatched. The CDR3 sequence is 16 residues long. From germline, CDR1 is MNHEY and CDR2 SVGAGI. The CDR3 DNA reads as TGTGCCAGCAGTTCCAAACGGGAGGCCAAATCCTACGAGCAGTACTTC. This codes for CASSSKREAKSYEQYF.

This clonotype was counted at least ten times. CDR3 sequence: CASSLGKTTGELFF. CDR3 nucleotides: TGTGCCAGCAGCTTGGGGAAAACCACCGGGGAGCTGTTTTTT. The rearrangement joins TRBV7-6 to TRBJ2-2; no definite D call. Trimming left V 3 bases short and J 4 bases short, with 9 bases between. The CDR3 is made up of 14 amino acids. Germline assignment: CDR1 SGHVS and CDR2 FNYEAQ.

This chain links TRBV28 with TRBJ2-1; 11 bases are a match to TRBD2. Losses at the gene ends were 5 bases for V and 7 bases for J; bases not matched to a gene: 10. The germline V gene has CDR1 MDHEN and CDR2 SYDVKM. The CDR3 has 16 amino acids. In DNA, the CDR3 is TGTGCCAGCAGTCCACCCACCGGGACTAGCGGTAATGAGCAGTTCTTC. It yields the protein CASSPPTGTSGNEQFF.

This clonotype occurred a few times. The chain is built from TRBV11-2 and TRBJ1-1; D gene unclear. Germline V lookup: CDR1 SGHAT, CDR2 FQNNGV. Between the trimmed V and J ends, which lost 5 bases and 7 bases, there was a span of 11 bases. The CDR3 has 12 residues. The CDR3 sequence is CASSPTNREAFF. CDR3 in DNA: TGTGCCAGCAGCCCGACAAACCGTGAAGCTTTCTTT.

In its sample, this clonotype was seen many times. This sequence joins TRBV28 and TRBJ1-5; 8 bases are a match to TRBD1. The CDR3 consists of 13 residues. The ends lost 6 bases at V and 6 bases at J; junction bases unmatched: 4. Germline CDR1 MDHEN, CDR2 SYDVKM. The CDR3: CASRRTGRQPQHF. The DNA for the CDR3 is TGTGCCAGCAGACGGACAGGGCGTCAGCCCCAGCATTTT.

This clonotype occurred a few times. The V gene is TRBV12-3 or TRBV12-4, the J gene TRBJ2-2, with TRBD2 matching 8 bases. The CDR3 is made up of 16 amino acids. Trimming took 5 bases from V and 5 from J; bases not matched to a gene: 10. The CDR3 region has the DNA TGTGCCAGCAGTATCCGTATAGCGGGGTTAACCGGGGAGCTGTTTTTT. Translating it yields CASSIRIAGLTGELFF.

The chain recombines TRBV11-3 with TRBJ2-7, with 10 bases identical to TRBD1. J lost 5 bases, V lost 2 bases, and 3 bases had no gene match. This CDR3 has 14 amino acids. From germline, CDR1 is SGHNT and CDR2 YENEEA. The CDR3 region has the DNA TGTGCCAGCAGCTTAAGAGGACAGGGGGACGAGCAGTACTTC. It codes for CASSLRGQGDEQYF.

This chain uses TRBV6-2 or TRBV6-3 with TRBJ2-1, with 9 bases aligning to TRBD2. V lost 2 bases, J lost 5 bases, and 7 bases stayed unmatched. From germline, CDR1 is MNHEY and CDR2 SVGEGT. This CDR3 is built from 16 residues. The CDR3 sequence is CASSYVPASGNNEQFF. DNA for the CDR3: TGTGCCAGCAGTTACGTTCCGGCTAGCGGGAACAATGAGCAGTTCTTC.

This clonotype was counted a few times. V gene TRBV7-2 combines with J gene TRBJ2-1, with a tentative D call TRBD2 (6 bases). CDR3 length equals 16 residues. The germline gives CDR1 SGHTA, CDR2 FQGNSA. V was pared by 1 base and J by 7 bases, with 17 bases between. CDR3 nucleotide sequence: TGTGCCAGCAGCTTAGTTGTCAGGTCAGGGAGGAATGAGCAGTTCTTC. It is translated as CASSLVVRSGRNEQFF.

This CDR3 is CASTQPSSGVYEQYF. The CDR3 bases are TGTGCCAGCACTCAACCTTCTAGCGGGGTCTACGAGCAGTACTTC. V and J are TRBV6-2 or TRBV6-3 and TRBJ2-7; TRBD2 matches at 9 bases. The CDR3 has 15 amino acids. J lost 3 bases, V lost 7 bases, and 10 bases had no gene match. Germline V gives CDR1 MNHEY, CDR2 SVGEGT.

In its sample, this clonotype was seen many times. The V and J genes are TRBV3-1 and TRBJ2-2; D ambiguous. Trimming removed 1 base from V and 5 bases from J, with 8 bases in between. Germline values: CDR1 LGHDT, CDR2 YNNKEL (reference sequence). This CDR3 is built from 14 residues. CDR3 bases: TGTGCCAGCAGCCAAGTAGTGGCAACCGGGGAGCTGTTTTTT. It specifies CASSQVVATGELFF.

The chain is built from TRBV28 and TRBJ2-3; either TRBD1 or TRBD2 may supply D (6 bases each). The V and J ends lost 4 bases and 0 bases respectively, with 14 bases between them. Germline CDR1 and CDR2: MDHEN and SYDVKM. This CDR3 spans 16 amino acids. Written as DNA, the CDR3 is TGTGCCAGCAGTTCCGGGGGCGCGGCTAGCACAGATACGCAGTATTTT. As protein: CASSSGGAASTDTQYF.

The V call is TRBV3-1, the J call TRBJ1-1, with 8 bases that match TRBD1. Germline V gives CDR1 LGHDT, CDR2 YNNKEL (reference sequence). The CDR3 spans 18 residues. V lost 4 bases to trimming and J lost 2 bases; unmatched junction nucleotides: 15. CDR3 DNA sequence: TGTGCCAGCAGCCCCATCGGGACAGGTCGATTTGGTAACACTGAAGCTTTCTTT. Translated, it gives CASSPIGTGRFGNTEAFF.

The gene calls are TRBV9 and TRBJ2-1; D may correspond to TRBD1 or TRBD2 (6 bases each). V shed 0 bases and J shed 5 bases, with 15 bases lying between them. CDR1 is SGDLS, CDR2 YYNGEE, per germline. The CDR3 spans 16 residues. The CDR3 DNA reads TGTGCCAGCAGCGTAGATCCCAGGGGACTGAACAATGAGCAGTTCTTC. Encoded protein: CASSVDPRGLNNEQFF.

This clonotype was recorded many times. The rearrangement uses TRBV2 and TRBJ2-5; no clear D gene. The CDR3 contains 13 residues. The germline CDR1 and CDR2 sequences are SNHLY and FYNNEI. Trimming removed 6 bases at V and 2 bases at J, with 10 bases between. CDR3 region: CASRIRAQETQYF. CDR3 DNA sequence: TGTGCCAGCAGGATCCGGGCACAAGAGACCCAGTACTTC.

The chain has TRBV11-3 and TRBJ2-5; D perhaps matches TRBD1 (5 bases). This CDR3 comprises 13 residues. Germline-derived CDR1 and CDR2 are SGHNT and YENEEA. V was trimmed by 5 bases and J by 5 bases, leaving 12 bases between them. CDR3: CASSPQGRETQYF. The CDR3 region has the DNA TGTGCCAGCAGCCCCCAGGGTCGCGAGACCCAGTACTTC.

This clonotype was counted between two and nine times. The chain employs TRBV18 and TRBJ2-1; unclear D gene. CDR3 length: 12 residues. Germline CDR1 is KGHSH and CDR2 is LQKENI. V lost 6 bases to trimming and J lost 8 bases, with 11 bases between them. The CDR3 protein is CASSSAADEQFF. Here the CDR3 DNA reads TGTGCCAGCTCCTCCGCCGCTGATGAGCAGTTCTTC.